The 13 T cell receptor beta chains below come from one sample, sequenced in a study of T cell responses to AZD1222 COVID-19 vaccine. Clones were read by immunoSEQ multiplex PCR, and TCRdb kept only the in-frame ones, dropping some. The sample comprises 90,000 to 100,000 clones, 70% to 90% of which are singletons, and 2.5% to 3% rests with the top ten. The starting material was peripheral blood, obtained on day 0 of AZD1222 vaccination. The receptor set was obtained from an adult in good health.

The rearrangement links TRBV27 to TRBJ2-3; no reliable D call. Germline V lookup: CDR1 MNHEY, CDR2 SMNVEV (reference sequence). V was clipped by 4 bases and J by 6 bases, with 8 bases between them. CDR3 length equals 12 residues. In DNA form, the CDR3 reads TGTGCCAGCAGTTCGTCCGCGGATACGCAGTATTTT. The encoded protein is CASSSSADTQYF.

This sequence joins TRBV6-5 and TRBJ2-5; no definite D call. V was cut by 5 bases and J by 3 bases, with 4 bases left in between. The CDR3 length is 11 residues. Germline V gives CDR1 MNHEY, CDR2 SVGAGI. The CDR3 reads CASSMKETQYF. CDR3 nucleotides: TGTGCCAGCAGTATGAAAGAGACCCAGTACTTC.

The chain couples TRBV5-6 to TRBJ2-5; a weak D match, TRBD2 (5 bases). Germline V CDR1 and CDR2: SGHDT, YYEEEE. This CDR3 is 13 amino acids long. The V end lost 5 bases, the J end lost 5 bases, and 13 bases lay between the germline ends. CDR3 in amino acids: CASRGGGVETQYF. The CDR3 coding sequence is TGTGCCAGCAGAGGAGGAGGAGTCGAGACCCAGTACTTC.

This chain joins TRBV5-1 and TRBJ1-4, with a tentative D call TRBD1 (6 bases). V shed 1 base and J shed 8 bases, with 12 bases lying between them. Germline V lookup: CDR1 SGHRS, CDR2 YFSETQ. The CDR3 is 14 residues long. As DNA, the CDR3 is TGCGCCAGCAGCTTGTTCTCGACAGGCGAAAAACTGTTTTTT. As protein: CASSLFSTGEKLFF.

The chain employs TRBV11-2 and TRBJ2-1; TRBD2 aligns across 8 bases. Germline V gives CDR1 SGHAT, CDR2 FQNNGV. The trim removed 5 bases at V and 7 bases at J, leaving 13 bases unmatched. This CDR3 is built from 16 residues. CDR3 nucleotide sequence: TGTGCCAGCAGCCTCATCTCCGGGACTAGTGATAATGAGCAGTTCTTC. Translated, it gives CASSLISGTSDNEQFF.

The rearrangement links TRBV5-1 to TRBJ2-2, with 11 bases matching TRBD2. V was pared by 3 bases and J by 4 bases, with 5 bases of the junction left unmatched. The CDR3 is 16 amino acids. Germline V gene lookup returns CDR1 SGHRS and CDR2 YFSETQ. This CDR3 is CASSSSLAGGTGELFF. The CDR3 nucleotides are TGCGCCAGCAGCTCCAGTCTAGCGGGAGGCACCGGGGAGCTGTTTTTT.

This chain connects TRBV24-1 to TRBJ2-1; 11 nucleotides match TRBD2. The CDR3 is 17 residues long. Germline V lookup: CDR1 KGHDR, CDR2 SFDVKD. V lost 1 base, J lost 6 bases, and 7 bases stayed unmatched. CDR3 residues: CATSDLGTSGPVNEQFF. In DNA, the CDR3 is TGTGCCACCAGTGATTTAGGGACTAGCGGTCCAGTCAATGAGCAGTTCTTC.

V usage is TRBV28 and J usage is TRBJ1-5; tentative D call: TRBD1 (5 bases). CDR1 MDHEN and CDR2 SYDVKM come from the germline V gene. This CDR3 contains 12 residues. Trimming took off 8 bases at V and 2 bases at J, with 7 bases between the two ends. The CDR3 DNA sequence: TGTGCCAGCCTGACAGGCAATCAGCCCCAGCATTTT. Protein: CASLTGNQPQHF.

CDR3 residues: CASSYGKGRLEKLFF. In DNA form, the CDR3 reads TGTGCCAGCAGTTACGGAAAAGGGAGGTTGGAAAAACTGTTTTTT. The V and J genes are TRBV6-2 or TRBV6-3 and TRBJ1-4; no reliable D call. V dropped 2 bases and J dropped 8 bases, with 15 bases sitting between them. CDR1 and CDR2 from the germline V gene are MNHEY and SVGEGT. The CDR3 runs to 15 residues.

This chain connects TRBV29-1 to TRBJ2-2, with unresolved D. From germline, CDR1 is SQVTM and CDR2 ANQGSEA. Trimming cost V 6 bases and J 0 bases, with 8 bases left between them. There are 13 residues in the CDR3. This CDR3 reads CSVGQANTGELFF. Here the CDR3 DNA reads TGCAGCGTGGGTCAAGCGAACACCGGGGAGCTGTTTTTT.

The chain uses TRBV27 and TRBJ2-5; a weak D match, TRBD2 (6 bases). The CDR3 loop spans 17 amino acids. Germline assignment: CDR1 MNHEY and CDR2 SMNVEV (reference sequence). Between the trimmed V and J ends, which lost 6 bases and 2 bases, there was a span of 22 bases. The CDR3 nucleotides are TGTGCCAGCAGCCCCGATGCGGGCGTGGGGGGACAAGAGACCCAGTACTTC. Translated: CASSPDAGVGGQETQYF.

The chain has TRBV27 and TRBJ1-4, with D possibly matching TRBD1 (5 bases). This CDR3 comprises 13 residues. The V and J ends lost 6 bases and 7 bases respectively, with 12 bases between them. In germline, CDR1 is MNHEY, CDR2 SMNVEV (reference sequence). The CDR3 loop reads CASRGGASEKLFF. The CDR3 region has the DNA TGTGCCAGCAGGGGTGGGGCGAGTGAAAAACTGTTTTTT.

This chain uses TRBV3-1 (or the pseudogene TRBV3-2) with TRBJ2-5; possibly TRBD1 for D (5 bases). Germline V lookup: CDR1 LGHDT, CDR2 YNNKEL (reference sequence). Trimming cost V 4 bases and J 0 bases, with 18 bases left between them. CDR3 length equals 17 residues. The CDR3 region is CASSLGRWGGDQETQYF. CDR3 bases: TGTGCCAGCAGCCTCGGACGGTGGGGCGGAGACCAAGAGACCCAGTACTTC.